The 32 T cell receptor beta chains listed next were all sequenced from one sample in a study of control samples from healthy donors and cancer patients. The method was immunoSEQ multiplex PCR; TCRdb's version includes in-frame clones alone and lacks a portion of them. The sample lists 90,000 or so clones, 85% to 90% seen once, with roughly 1.3% in the top ten. Specimen: blood. The receptors here all came from a woman in her fifties or sixties in good health.

This clone was picked up one time. The chain has TRBV5-1 and TRBJ2-5, with TRBD2 as a possible D gene (5 bases). The CDR3 extends over 16 amino acids. Trimming pared 0 bases from V and 5 bases from J, leaving 17 bases between. Germline assignment: CDR1 SGHRS and CDR2 YFSETQ. CDR3 sequence (DNA): TGCGCCAGCAGCTTGGGGACCCGGGGAGAAGGGGAGACCCAGTACTTC. It is translated as CASSLGTRGEGETQYF.

V is TRBV13 and J is TRBJ2-7, with D possibly being TRBD2 (5 bases). Trimming took 0 bases from V and 0 from J, leaving 12 bases between them. CDR1 is PRHDT, CDR2 FYEKMQ, per germline (reference sequence). The CDR3 length is 16 residues. The CDR3 protein is CASSLGRRSGSYEQYF. Here the CDR3 DNA reads TGTGCCAGCAGCTTAGGCCGAAGAAGCGGCTCCTACGAGCAGTACTTC. The full variable domain, with the rest looked up from reference TRBV13 and TRBJ2-7, is AAGVIQSPRHLIKEKRETATLKCYPIPRHDTVYWYQQGPGQDPQFLISFYEKMQSDKGSIPDRFSAQQFSDYHSELNMSSLELGDSALYFCASSLGRRSGSYEQYFGPGTRLTVT.

The genes are TRBV24-1 and TRBJ1-5; D is unclear. Germline values: CDR1 KGHDR, CDR2 SFDVKD. The CDR3 loop spans 13 amino acids. V was shortened by 5 bases and J by 4 bases, with 8 bases between the two germline ends. CDR3 amino acids: CATSADGNQPQHF. In nucleotides, the CDR3 is TGTGCCACCAGTGCCGACGGAAATCAGCCCCAGCATTTT.

The gene calls are TRBV7-3 and TRBJ2-1, with D tentatively TRBD2 (5 bases). With 5 bases removed from V and 9 bases from J, the gap between germline ends came to 14 bases. CDR1 is SGHTA, CDR2 FQGTGA, per germline. This CDR3 comprises 13 residues. The CDR3 DNA sequence: TGTGCCAGCAGCCCGCACTCGGGGATTGAGCAGTTCTTC. The encoded protein is CASSPHSGIEQFF.

The CDR3 loop is CASSLGDTAGRDTQYF. DNA for the CDR3: TGTGCCAGCAGCTTGGGAGACACGGCGGGACGTGATACGCAGTATTTT. This chain uses TRBV7-6 with TRBJ2-3, with D possibly matching TRBD2 (6 bases). The V end lost 3 bases, the J end lost 6 bases, and 19 bases lay between the germline ends. The CDR3 runs 16 residues. The germline V gene encodes CDR1 SGHVS and CDR2 FNYEAQ.

This clone was picked up one time. J is TRBJ1-4 and V is TRBV11-2; the D is unclear. V shed 5 bases and J shed 4 bases, with 11 bases lying between them. CDR3 length: 14 residues. Germline V gives CDR1 SGHAT, CDR2 FQNNGV. The CDR3 DNA is TGTGCCAGCAGCCCCGGACTGAGTAATGAAAAACTGTTTTTT. Its translation: CASSPGLSNEKLFF.

The gene calls are TRBV18 and TRBJ2-7; D remains unclear. Trimming shortened V by 2 bases and J by 3 bases, and 14 bases separated the two germline ends. The CDR3 sequence is 15 residues long. Per germline, CDR1 KGHSH and CDR2 LQKENI. The CDR3 sequence: CASSPEALQYYEQYF. The CDR3 DNA sequence: TGTGCCAGCTCACCAGAGGCATTGCAGTACTACGAGCAGTACTTC.

This CDR3 reads CASSPSGGVGDPNRRGDSYGYTF. CDR3 DNA sequence: TGTGCCAGCTCACCAAGTGGGGGTGTGGGGGACCCAAACAGGCGCGGCGATTCCTATGGCTACACCTTC. The gene calls are TRBV18 and TRBJ1-2; a weak D match, TRBD1 (5 bases). The ends were cut back, 2 bases at V and 4 bases at J, with 38 bases in the middle. Per the germline V gene, CDR1 is KGHSH and CDR2 is LQKENI. The length of the CDR3 is 23 residues. The variable domain in full, with the rest retrieved from reference TRBV18 and TRBJ1-2, is NAGVMQNPRHLVRRRGQEARLRCSPMKGHSHVYWYRQLPEEGLKFMVYLQKENIIDESGMPKERFSAEFPKEGPSILRIQQVVRGDSAAYFCASSPSGGVGDPNRRGDSYGYTFGSGTRLTVV.

V gene TRBV4-1 combines with J gene TRBJ1-1, with D hard to call. V was trimmed by 0 bases and J by 1 base, leaving 9 bases between them. Per the germline V gene, CDR1 is MGHRA and CDR2 is YSYEKL. CDR3 size: 15 residues. CDR3 sequence (DNA): TGCGCCAGCAGCCAAGAGCAGACAAGGAACACTGAAGCTTTCTTT. Protein: CASSQEQTRNTEAFF.

The rearrangement links TRBV7-3 to TRBJ1-1; the D gene is possibly TRBD1 (6 bases). V gave up 5 bases and J gave up 6 bases, with 25 bases separating them. The CDR3 covers 17 residues. CDR1 and CDR2 from the germline V gene are SGHTA and FQGTGA. CDR3 sequence (DNA): TGTGCCAGCAGCCCACGAGGGGGTAGGACGTATCTTGCTGAAGCTTTCTTT. Translating it yields CASSPRGGRTYLAEAFF.

This sequence joins TRBV5-1 and TRBJ2-7, with TRBD2 matching over 9 bases. J gave up 2 bases and V 4 bases, and 7 bases lay outside the gene matches. From germline, CDR1 is SGHRS and CDR2 YFSETQ. CDR3 size: 15 residues. CDR3 loop: CASSRRLAAPYEQYF. The CDR3 DNA reads TGCGCCAGCAGCCGACGACTAGCGGCCCCCTACGAGCAGTACTTC.

This clone was observed once. The chain recombines TRBV19 with TRBJ2-3, with D maybe TRBD2 (6 bases). This CDR3 is built from 16 residues. CDR1 LNHDA and CDR2 SQIVND come from the germline V gene (reference sequence). Trimming left V 9 bases short and J 0 bases short, with 19 bases between. The CDR3 DNA sequence: TGTGCCAGCCGGAATATGGGGGAGGACAGCACAGATACGCAGTATTTT. This encodes CASRNMGEDSTDTQYF.

A single count supports this clone. At the DNA level, this CDR3 is encoded by other sequences in the same sample as well. The chain recombines TRBV4-1 with TRBJ2-7; weak D call: TRBD2 (6 bases). With 1 base removed from V and 5 bases from J, the gap between germline ends came to 12 bases. In germline, CDR1 is MGHRA, CDR2 YSYEKL. The CDR3 totals 14 residues. In DNA, the CDR3 is TGCGCCAGCAGCCAAGTCGGAGGGACCCACGAGCAGTACTTC. Its translation is CASSQVGGTHEQYF.

The rearrangement links TRBV5-6 to TRBJ2-7; D gene ambiguous. Germline loops: CDR1 SGHDT, CDR2 YYEEEE. The V gene lost 1 base and the J gene lost 3 bases, with 8 bases spanning the gap. This CDR3 comprises 13 residues. In DNA form, the CDR3 reads TGTGCCAGCAGCTTGAAGCCAGGCTACGAGCAGTACTTC. Protein: CASSLKPGYEQYF. Looking up the rest from reference TRBV5-6 and TRBJ2-7 gives the full variable domain: DAGVTQSPTHLIKTRGQQVTLRCSPKSGHDTVSWYQQALGQGPQFIFQYYEEEERQRGNFPDRFSGHQFPNYSSELNVNALLLGDSALYLCASSLKPGYEQYFGPGTRLTVT.

The J gene is TRBJ1-3, the V gene TRBV3-1 (or the pseudogene TRBV3-2), with a weak D call TRBD1 (6 bases). V shed 4 bases and J shed 2 bases, with 9 bases lying between them. This CDR3 is 14 amino acids long. Germline CDR1 is LGHDT and CDR2 is YNNKEL (reference sequence). The CDR3 nucleotides read TGTGCCAGCAGCCGGACAGATCCTGGAAACACCATATATTTT. Its protein is CASSRTDPGNTIYF.

This chain connects TRBV20-1 to TRBJ1-1, with D uncertain. Trimming took off 3 bases at V and 0 bases at J, with 8 bases between the two ends. This CDR3 is 13 amino acids long. Germline V gene sequence: CDR1 DFQATT, CDR2 SNEGSKA (reference sequence). The CDR3 nucleotides read TGCAGTGCTAGTCCGCAGGTGAACACTGAAGCTTTCTTT. This codes for CSASPQVNTEAFF.

The chain is built from TRBV7-8 and TRBJ2-2; 7 nucleotides match TRBD2. CDR1 and CDR2 (germline): SGHVS, FQNEAQ. V lost 6 bases and J lost 1; bases outside the gene matches: 5. CDR3 length: 15 residues. CDR3: CASRLTSRNTGELFF. The CDR3 DNA is TGTGCCAGCAGGTTGACTAGCAGGAACACCGGGGAGCTGTTTTTT.

The V call is TRBV3-1 (or the pseudogene TRBV3-2), the J call TRBJ1-2; 7 nucleotides align to TRBD1. Germline V gene lookup returns CDR1 LGHDT and CDR2 YNNKEL (reference sequence). The J segment lost 6 bases and the V segment lost 0 bases, leaving 7 bases of the junction unmatched. There are 15 residues in the CDR3. The CDR3 sequence is CASSQDQGEVHGYTF. CDR3 DNA: TGTGCCAGCAGCCAAGATCAGGGGGAAGTTCATGGCTACACCTTC.

The chain is built from TRBV5-1 and TRBJ2-7; D is tentatively TRBD1 or TRBD2 (5 bases each). The CDR3 length is 15 residues. Germline CDR1 reads SGHRS; CDR2 reads YFSETQ. The V and J ends lost 1 base and 3 bases respectively, with 14 bases between them. CDR3 amino acids: CASSLRRGAFYEQYF. The CDR3 DNA reads TGCGCCAGCAGCTTGAGGAGAGGGGCATTCTACGAGCAGTACTTC.

The rearrangement joins TRBV11-2 to TRBJ2-6; 7 nucleotides align to TRBD1. V trimming: 1 base; J trimming: 2 bases; junction bases outside the gene matches: 8. There are 18 residues in the CDR3. The germline CDR1 and CDR2 sequences are SGHAT and FQNNGV. The CDR3 loop is CASSLVTVTGTGANVLTF. CDR3 nucleotide sequence: TGTGCCAGCAGCTTAGTAACGGTGACAGGGACTGGGGCCAACGTCCTGACTTTC.

This chain uses TRBV2 with TRBJ2-5; no clear D gene. The CDR3 is made up of 14 amino acids. Looked up from germline, CDR1 is SNHLY and CDR2 is FYNNEI. Trimming took off 3 bases at V and 7 bases at J, with 15 bases between the two ends. CDR3 in amino acids: CASSEDVGSRTQYF. CDR3 bases: TGTGCCAGCAGTGAGGACGTAGGGTCCCGGACCCAGTACTTC.

The chain uses TRBV5-1 and TRBJ2-6; TRBD1 or TRBD2 may be the D gene (5 bases each). The germline V gene has CDR1 SGHRS and CDR2 YFSETQ. The CDR3 has 15 amino acids. The V gene lost 3 bases and the J gene lost 1 base, with 8 bases spanning the gap. CDR3 amino acids: CASSWGPSGANVLTF. The CDR3, as DNA: TGCGCCAGCAGCTGGGGACCTTCTGGGGCCAACGTCCTGACTTTC. Combining the CDR3 with reference TRBV5-1 and TRBJ2-6 gives the whole variable domain KAGVTQTPRYLIKTRGQQVTLSCSPISGHRSVSWYQQTPGQGLQFLFEYFSETQRNKGNFPGRFSGRQFSNSRSEMNVSTLELGDSALYLCASSWGPSGANVLTFGAGSRLTVL.

The chain joins TRBV5-6 to TRBJ1-1, with D unresolved. The V gene's germline CDR1 is SGHDT and CDR2 YYEEEE. V was trimmed by 5 bases and J by 3 bases, leaving 20 bases between them. The CDR3 is made up of 16 amino acids. Here the CDR3 reads CASRLLSDPVDTEAFF. The CDR3 bases are TGTGCCAGCAGGCTCCTTTCGGACCCGGTGGACACTGAAGCTTTCTTT.

This chain uses TRBV4-3 with TRBJ2-1; 10 bases agree with TRBD2. V was clipped by 0 bases and J by 5 bases; unmatched bases: 7. Germline V gene sequence: CDR1 LGHNA, CDR2 YSLEER. This CDR3 spans 17 amino acids. CDR3 loop: CASSQDLSGRAHNEQFF. DNA of the CDR3: TGCGCCAGCAGCCAAGATCTAAGCGGGAGGGCACACAATGAGCAGTTCTTC.

Here the CDR3 reads CASSYRTGMNTEAFF. The CDR3 coding sequence is TGTGCCAGCAGTTACCGGACGGGAATGAACACTGAAGCTTTCTTT. The chain has TRBV6-2 or TRBV6-3 and TRBJ1-1; D not resolved. The CDR3 length is 15 residues. The germline V and J ends were trimmed by 2 bases and 0 bases, with 10 bases remaining between them. Germline assignment: CDR1 MNHEY and CDR2 SVGEGT.

V and J are TRBV4-2 and TRBJ2-7; D is undetermined. The ends were cut back, 4 bases at V and 0 bases at J, with 16 bases in the middle. In germline, CDR1 is LGHNA, CDR2 YNFKEQ. The CDR3 consists of 16 residues. This CDR3 is CASSPAETLSSYEQYF. The CDR3 DNA sequence: TGTGCCAGCAGCCCAGCCGAGACATTGAGCTCCTACGAGCAGTACTTC.

The table lists this clone with a count of one. The chain couples TRBV9 to TRBJ2-5; D uncertain. V shed 0 bases and J shed 5 bases, with 11 bases lying between them. This CDR3 comprises 14 residues. The germline V gene has CDR1 SGDLS and CDR2 YYNGEE. The CDR3 nucleotides read TGTGCCAGCAGCGTAGAGAGTAGCACGGAGACCCAGTACTTC. Translated: CASSVESSTETQYF.

The rearrangement joins TRBV6-5 to TRBJ1-1, with a weak D call TRBD1 (6 bases). The CDR3 loop spans 14 amino acids. V lost 6 bases to trimming and J lost 0 bases, with 11 bases between them. CDR1 is MNHEY, CDR2 SVGAGI, per germline. The CDR3 is CASSSGDMNTEAFF. The DNA for the CDR3 is TGTGCCAGCAGCTCCGGGGACATGAACACTGAAGCTTTCTTT.

The chain combines TRBV2 with TRBJ1-4; D might be TRBD1 (5 bases). This CDR3 is built from 15 residues. Germline values: CDR1 SNHLY, CDR2 FYNNEI. Trimming took 4 bases from V and 3 from J, leaving 12 bases between them. In DNA form, the CDR3 reads TGTGCCAGCAGTGTCGGGCAGGGCCCTAATGAAAAACTGTTTTTT. Translation: CASSVGQGPNEKLFF.

The chain is built from TRBV4-1 and TRBJ2-7; the match to TRBD2 covers 12 bases. Germline V gives CDR1 MGHRA, CDR2 YSYEKL. This CDR3 contains 16 residues. V trimming: 1 base; J trimming: 3 bases; junction bases outside the gene matches: 4. This CDR3 is CASSQATSGSIYEQYF. CDR3 sequence (DNA): TGCGCCAGCAGCCAAGCGACTAGCGGGAGTATCTACGAGCAGTACTTC.

The V gene is TRBV5-5, the J gene TRBJ1-2; no clear D gene. CDR3 size: 15 residues. Per germline, CDR1 SGHKS and CDR2 YYEKEE (reference sequence). Trimming pared 0 bases from V and 7 bases from J, leaving 16 bases between. The CDR3 DNA is TGTGCCAGCAGCTTGGTGGCAGGTGGCGCGAGTGGCTACACCTTC. Protein product: CASSLVAGGASGYTF.

The J gene is TRBJ1-1, the V gene TRBV11-2; 10 nucleotides agree with TRBD1. Germline-derived CDR1 and CDR2 are SGHAT and FQNNGV. The CDR3 extends over 14 amino acids. V was pared by 3 bases and J by 3 bases, with 1 base of the junction left unmatched. The CDR3 sequence is CASSLGQGYTEAFF. In nucleotides, the CDR3 is TGTGCCAGCAGCTTGGGACAGGGGTACACTGAAGCTTTCTTT.